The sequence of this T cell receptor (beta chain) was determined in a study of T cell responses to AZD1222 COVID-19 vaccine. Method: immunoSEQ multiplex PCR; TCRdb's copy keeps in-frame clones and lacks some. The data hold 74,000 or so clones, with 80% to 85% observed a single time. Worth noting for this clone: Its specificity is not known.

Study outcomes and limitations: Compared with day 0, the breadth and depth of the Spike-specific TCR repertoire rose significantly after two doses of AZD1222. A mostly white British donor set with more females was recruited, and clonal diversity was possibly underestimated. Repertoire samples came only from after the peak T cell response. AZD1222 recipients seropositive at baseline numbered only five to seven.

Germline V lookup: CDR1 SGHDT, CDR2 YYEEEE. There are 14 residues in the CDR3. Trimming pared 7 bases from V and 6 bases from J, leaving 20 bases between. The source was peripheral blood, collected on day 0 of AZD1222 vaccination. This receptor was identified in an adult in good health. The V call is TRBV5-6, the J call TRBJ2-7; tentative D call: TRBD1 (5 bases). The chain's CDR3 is CASRSRGRAVEQYF. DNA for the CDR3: TGTGCCAGCCGCTCCCGTGGCAGGGCGGTCGAGCAGTACTTC.